One sample yielded the 7 T cell receptor beta chains listed below, sequenced in a study of brain T cells in children with intractable seizures. The protocol was immunoSEQ multiplex PCR, while the TCRdb copy is restricted to in-frame clones and leaves out a portion. The sample lists around 44,000 clones, 80% to 95% seen once, with approximately 6.8% in the top ten. The sample in question was peripheral blood, obtained at surgery. The source of these receptors is a girl under 10 years old with tuberous sclerosis and intractable seizures.

V is TRBV19 and J is TRBJ1-2; D ambiguous. Germline values: CDR1 LNHDA, CDR2 SQIVND (reference sequence). Trimming cost V 3 bases and J 4 bases, with 12 bases left between them. CDR3 length: 14 amino acids. The DNA for the CDR3 is TGTGCCAGTAGTATCGCTGTTGACGGCTATGGCTACACCTTC. This encodes CASSIAVDGYGYTF. Drawing the rest from reference TRBV19 and TRBJ1-2, the complete variable domain is DGGITQSPKYLFRKEGQNVTLSCEQNLNHDAMYWYRQDPGQGLRLIYYSQIVNDFQKGDIAEGYSVSREKKESFPLTVTSAQKNPTAFYLCASSIAVDGYGYTFGSGTRLTVV.

The chain combines TRBV6-5 with TRBJ2-3, with 8 bases fitting TRBD1. The CDR3 is 15 amino acids. The V gene end was trimmed by 6 bases and the J gene end by 2 bases; junction bases not matched to a gene: 7. Germline V gene sequence: CDR1 MNHEY, CDR2 SVGAGI. The CDR3 DNA follows: TGTGCCAGCAGAATGACAGGGGTACCCACAGATACGCAGTATTTT. Translating gives CASRMTGVPTDTQYF.

This clone was found once. The rearrangement links TRBV5-6 to TRBJ2-7; D not certain. Germline lookup yields CDR1 SGHDT and CDR2 YYEEEE. The V end was cut by 2 bases, the J end by 5 bases, with 17 bases between. The CDR3 covers 15 residues. Written as DNA, the CDR3 is TGTGCCAGCAGCTTAAGGTCGGCCCATTCAAACGAGCAGTACGTC. Its translation is CASSLRSAHSNEQYV.

This chain joins TRBV7-3 and TRBJ2-7; 9 positions agree with TRBD1. The CDR3 extends over 15 amino acids. The V segment lost 3 bases and the J segment 3 bases; nucleotides outside the gene matches: 6. Germline-derived CDR1 and CDR2 are SGHTA and FQGTGA. CDR3 in DNA: TGTGCCAGCAGCTTTGGGACAGGGTGGCTCTACGAGCAGTACTTC. It codes for CASSFGTGWLYEQYF.

The genes are TRBV14 and TRBJ1-3; no clear D. V dropped 0 bases and J dropped 0 bases, with 18 bases sitting between them. The CDR3 extends over 19 amino acids. CDR1 and CDR2 (germline): SGHDN, FVKESK. The chain's CDR3 is CASSQDPYVRFSSGNTIYF. The CDR3 DNA reads as TGTGCCAGCAGCCAAGATCCTTATGTCAGGTTTAGCTCTGGAAACACCATATATTTT.

The J gene is TRBJ2-5, the V gene TRBV2; 7 positions agree with TRBD2. V shed 1 base and J 3 bases; nucleotides not matched to a gene: 11. The CDR3 totals 17 residues. Germline CDR1 is SNHLY and CDR2 is FYNNEI. CDR3: CASSEGVFGAGEETQYF. The CDR3 DNA reads TGTGCCAGCAGTGAAGGGGTCTTCGGGGCGGGGGAAGAGACCCAGTACTTC.

CDR3 nucleotides: TGTGCCAGCAGCGAAAGACTACTCAGGACTAGCGGGGGACCCGGGGAGCTGTTTTTT. Protein product: CASSERLLRTSGGPGELFF. The chain carries TRBV9 and TRBJ2-2; 13 bases agree with TRBD2. CDR1 and CDR2 (germline): SGDLS, YYNGEE. This CDR3 region has 19 residues. The V and J ends lost 3 bases and 6 bases, in that order; junction bases with no gene match: 14.